These T cell receptor beta chains were read from a single sample in a study of blood T cell repertoires in COVID-19. The data were produced by immunoSEQ multiplex PCR, yet TCRdb's version contains in-frame clones alone and is incomplete. The profile covers 240,000 or so clones, with more than 85% appearing a single time and over 6% taken by the ten largest. The specimen sequenced was peripheral blood. The source of these receptors is a woman in her 70s with active or convalescent COVID-19. Each CDR3 is given with its conserved first and last residue. D genes are given only for firm matches. Only some rows state a clone size, as once, few, many or a class for expanded clones.

v_gene	d_gene	j_gene	abundance	CDR3nt	CDR3aa
TRBV5-5	TRBD1	TRBJ1-1	.	TGTGCCAGCAGCTGGGGACAGGCGAACACTGAAGCTTTCTTT	CASSWGQANTEAFF
TRBV9	.	TRBJ1-6	.	TGTGCCAGCAGCGTACGGCAGGAGGATTCACCCCTCCACTTT	CASSVRQEDSPLHF
TRBV18	TRBD1	TRBJ1-1	.	TGTGCCAGCTCCCGCGACAGGGATGATGAAGCTTTCTTT	CASSRDRDDEAFF
TRBV5-8	TRBD1	TRBJ1-2	.	TGTGCCAGCAGCTTGGAGGGGTCGACAGGGCCGATTTCCGGCTATGGCTACACCTTC	CASSLEGSTGPISGYGYTF
TRBV7-3	.	TRBJ2-2	.	TGTGCCAGCAGCAGGACACGATACACCGGGGAGCTGTTTTTT	CASSRTRYTGELFF
TRBV10-3	TRBD2	TRBJ2-2	.	TGTGCCATCAGGAAGACTAGCGGGGGAGGGTTGTACACCGGGGAGCTGTTTTTT	CAIRKTSGGGLYTGELFF
TRBV5-1	.	TRBJ1-1	.	TGCGCCAGCAGCTTAGGGGGGAACACTGAAGCTTTCTTT	CASSLGGNTEAFF
TRBV7-2	.	TRBJ2-1	.	TGTGCCAGCAGGGGGGCACTCTACAATGAGCAGTTCTTC	CASRGALYNEQFF
TRBV19	.	TRBJ1-6	.	TGTGCCAGTAGTTCGACAGGTTGGGAGTCACCCCTCCACTTT	CASSSTGWESPLHF
TRBV6-5	.	TRBJ1-3	.	TGTGTAACGGGGGGCAGGGCCACCATATATTTT	CVTGGRATIYF
TRBV7-2	.	TRBJ1-2	.	TGTGCCAGCAGCCAGTCAGGGATAGCAGGCTACACCTTC	CASSQSGIAGYTF
TRBV10-1	TRBD1	TRBJ2-1	once	TGCGCCAGCGGCAGGACAGGAGGCGATGAGCAGTTCTTC	CASGRTGGDEQFF
TRBV9	TRBD2	TRBJ2-3	.	TGTGCCAGCAGCCTCCTAGCGGTGGGGACAGATACGCAGTATTTT	CASSLLAVGTDTQYF
TRBV6-5	TRBD1	TRBJ1-2	.	TGTGCCAGCAGTCCCAACGGGGACAGATATGGCTACACCTTC	CASSPNGDRYGYTF
TRBV27	.	TRBJ1-1	.	TGTGCCAGCAGGGACACACTGAACACTGAAGCTTTCTTT	CASRDTLNTEAFF
TRBV19	.	TRBJ1-6	.	TGTGCCACCAAGGGTATAACAGGGAGCTCCTATAATTCACCCCTCCACTTT	CATKGITGSSYNSPLHF
TRBV19	.	TRBJ1-1	.	TGTGCCAGTAGTAGTCGGTACACTGAAGCTTTCTTT	CASSSRYTEAFF
TRBV10-1	TRBD1	TRBJ1-2	few	TGCGCCAGCAGTGATGGCACAGGGGTTGGCTACACCTTC	CASSDGTGVGYTF
TRBV4-3	.	TRBJ1-3	few	TGCGCCAGCAGCCAAGTTCGGCAGGCTTCTGGAAACACCATATATTTT	CASSQVRQASGNTIYF
TRBV6-5	.	TRBJ1-2	.	TGTGCCAGCAGTTCTGACACTTCCTATGGCTACACCTTC	CASSSDTSYGYTF
TRBV5-1	.	TRBJ1-5	.	TGCGCCAGCAGCTTGGAGGCAGGGAACAATCAGCCCCAGCATTTT	CASSLEAGNNQPQHF
TRBV29-1	.	TRBJ1-2	.	TGCAGCGTTTTGGGTGCGGGCGGCTACACCTTC	CSVLGAGGYTF
TRBV18	.	TRBJ2-7	.	TGTGCCAGCTCACCAAAGGGTTCCGGGGGAGGATCCGAGCAGTACTTC	CASSPKGSGGGSEQYF
TRBV6-5	TRBD1	TRBJ2-7	.	TGTGCCAGCAAATTTTGGACAGGGAACGAGCAGTACTTC	CASKFWTGNEQYF
TRBV19	.	TRBJ1-2	.	TGTGCCAGTAGTATAGCAGGGAGCTACACCTTC	CASSIAGSYTF
TRBV7-9	.	TRBJ1-5	.	TGTGCCAGCAGCCAAACAGGGATTGGCAATCAGCCCCAGCATTTT	CASSQTGIGNQPQHF
TRBV10-3	TRBD1	TRBJ1-1	.	TGTGCCACCAAGTACCTACAAGGGGGCGCAGGAGCTTTCTTT	CATKYLQGGAGAFF
TRBV15	.	TRBJ1-3	.	TGTGCCACCAGCAGTCGGGCCCTGGGAGGCCCTGGAAACACCATATATTTT	CATSSRALGGPGNTIYF
TRBV11-2	.	TRBJ2-1	.	TGTGCCAGCAGCTTAGGGATAGGGGCTGCATACAATGAGCAGTTCTTC	CASSLGIGAAYNEQFF
TRBV5-1	TRBD1	TRBJ1-1	once	TGCGCCAGCAGCTTGACAGGGGGAAGCACTGAAGCTTTCTTT	CASSLTGGSTEAFF
TRBV10-1	.	TRBJ2-3	.	TGCGCCAGCAGTGAGAACAGGCCCACAGATACGCAGTATTTT	CASSENRPTDTQYF
TRBV6-5	.	TRBJ1-5	medium-sized	TGTGCCAGCAGTTACTCGAGCTGGGGGCAACAGCCCCAGCATTTT	CASSYSSWGQQPQHF
TRBV7-2	.	TRBJ1-5	.	TGTGCCAGCAGCTTTCTAGGGGGCAATCAGCCCCAGCATTTT	CASSFLGGNQPQHF
TRBV9	TRBD1	TRBJ2-7	.	TGTGCCAGCAGCGTAGGAGGGACAGGGGGCCACGAGCAGTACTTC	CASSVGGTGGHEQYF
TRBV2	.	TRBJ2-1	.	TGTGCCAGCAGTGACATGAATGAGCAGTTCTTC	CASSDMNEQFF
TRBV4-3	TRBD1	TRBJ2-5	.	TGCGCCAGCAGCCAAAATCCGGGACAGGGGATGGAGACCCAGTACTTC	CASSQNPGQGMETQYF
TRBV7-3	TRBD1	TRBJ2-2	.	TGTGCCAGCAGCTCTAGACAGGGGGGAGTGACCGGGGAGCTGTTTTTT	CASSSRQGGVTGELFF
TRBV3-1/TRBV3-2	.	TRBJ2-7	.	TGTGCCAGCAGCCGATGGGCGGGGAGCGGCTACGAGCAGTACTTC	CASSRWAGSGYEQYF
TRBV6-5	.	TRBJ2-7	.	TGTGCCAGCAGTTACTCGGAACAGGGAATGAACGAGCAGTACTTC	CASSYSEQGMNEQYF
TRBV29-1	.	TRBJ1-2	.	TGCAGCGGCCGGGACACGAGCGTCTATGGCTACACCTTC	CSGRDTSVYGYTF
TRBV7-9	.	TRBJ2-6	.	TGTGCCAGCAGCTCAGGGGACTCTGGGGCCAACGTCCTGACTTTC	CASSSGDSGANVLTF
TRBV15	.	TRBJ1-4	.	TGTGCCACCAGCAGACTCCTTACAGGACCCGGCGAAAAACTGTTTTTT	CATSRLLTGPGEKLFF
TRBV7-7	TRBD1	TRBJ1-3	.	TGTGCCAGCAGCCCCCCCAGAGGGGACAGCATTCTTCGTAGGGGAAACACCATATATTTT	CASSPPRGDSILRRGNTIYF